Listed below are T cell receptor beta chains from one sample, sequenced in a study of human T cells and chemical hapten exposure. TCRdb re-derived calls from the RACE reads in MiXCR, one entry per CDR3 protein. Of tens of thousands of distinct CDR3 sequences in the sample, 9.8% were seen once. Sequenced here: whole blood, sampled in connection with sensitization to the hapten diphenylcyclopropenone (DPC). These receptors were obtained from a woman in her forties with alopecia areata. Some clones in this sample may be carry-over from other donors' samples. Each CDR3 is given with its conserved first and last residue. Each record gives: V gene, J gene, CDR3 protein.

V gene: TRBV3-1; J gene: TRBJ2-2; CDR3 protein: CASSTWVGRGLAGELFF
V gene: TRBV6-5; J gene: TRBJ1-4; CDR3 protein: CPSSTGATNEKLFF
V gene: TRBV2; J gene: TRBJ2-3; CDR3 protein: CASNRDSTDTQYF
V gene: TRBV29-1; J gene: TRBJ1-1; CDR3 protein: CSVVGGPGKIMNTEAFF
V gene: TRBV4-2; J gene: TRBJ1-2; CDR3 protein: CASSQDPGQGFYGYTF
V gene: TRBV12-3/TRBV12-4; J gene: TRBJ2-6; CDR3 protein: CASSFRTGGASSGANVLTF
V gene: TRBV6-2/TRBV6-3; J gene: TRBJ1-5; CDR3 protein: CASSNLRVYNQPQHF
V gene: TRBV15; J gene: TRBJ1-2; CDR3 protein: CATSRDRSSGYTF
V gene: TRBV7-6; J gene: TRBJ1-4; CDR3 protein: CASSEEGGRNEKLFF
V gene: TRBV3-1; J gene: TRBJ2-1; CDR3 protein: CASSQGWVGNEQFF
V gene: TRBV18; J gene: TRBJ1-5; CDR3 protein: CASSQNGQISNQPQHF
V gene: TRBV4-3; J gene: TRBJ2-7; CDR3 protein: CASSQARDMYYEQYF
V gene: TRBV2; J gene: TRBJ1-5; CDR3 protein: CASSEASGGGGSNQPQHF
V gene: TRBV21-1; J gene: TRBJ2-7; CDR3 protein: CASSKGLPHRDRDSYEQYF
V gene: TRBV7-9; J gene: TRBJ2-7; CDR3 protein: CASSPGTGERGEQYF
V gene: TRBV7-2; J gene: TRBJ1-5; CDR3 protein: CASSLSPPGQGRGSNQPQHF
V gene: TRBV11-2; J gene: TRBJ1-1; CDR3 protein: CASSHKGTANTEAFF
V gene: TRBV7-2; J gene: TRBJ2-1; CDR3 protein: CASSLVGSWEQFF
V gene: TRBV18; J gene: TRBJ1-2; CDR3 protein: CASSPEERHYGYTF
V gene: TRBV20-1; J gene: TRBJ1-1; CDR3 protein: CSAQKQLLNTEAFF
V gene: TRBV19; J gene: TRBJ1-2; CDR3 protein: CASSPERGSGYGYTF
V gene: TRBV28; J gene: TRBJ2-2; CDR3 protein: CASSGTIRELFF
V gene: TRBV6-5; J gene: TRBJ2-3; CDR3 protein: CASSSRPSNTDTQYF
V gene: TRBV11-2; J gene: TRBJ2-5; CDR3 protein: CASSFRTSGGTQETQYF
V gene: TRBV9; J gene: TRBJ2-5; CDR3 protein: CASGGVETQYF
V gene: TRBV11-3; J gene: TRBJ2-5; CDR3 protein: CASSLRDLETQYF
V gene: TRBV7-9; J gene: TRBJ2-7; CDR3 protein: CASSFGGRIYEQYF
V gene: TRBV9; J gene: TRBJ2-3; CDR3 protein: CASSVEHTDTQYF
V gene: TRBV12-3/TRBV12-4; J gene: TRBJ1-6; CDR3 protein: CASSPQPSSYNSPLHF
V gene: TRBV5-1; J gene: TRBJ2-5; CDR3 protein: CASSSDSAGETQYF
V gene: TRBV9; J gene: TRBJ2-3; CDR3 protein: CASSSGGPADTQYF
V gene: TRBV7-2; J gene: TRBJ1-2; CDR3 protein: CASSPDGGQVVGYTF
V gene: TRBV19; J gene: TRBJ1-2; CDR3 protein: CASSIQRDYGYTF
V gene: TRBV11-2; J gene: TRBJ1-2; CDR3 protein: CASSFRAGGGYTF
V gene: TRBV15; J gene: TRBJ2-5; CDR3 protein: CATSRDQRGVETQYF
V gene: TRBV2; J gene: TRBJ2-4; CDR3 protein: CASSATVAKNIQYF
V gene: TRBV14; J gene: TRBJ1-1; CDR3 protein: CASSPQGITEAFF
V gene: TRBV5-6; J gene: TRBJ1-3; CDR3 protein: CASSPGTAIGNTIYF
V gene: TRBV5-1; J gene: TRBJ2-3; CDR3 protein: CASSSVLAGVTDTQYF